Only one count was recorded for the clone carrying this T cell receptor beta chain. The antigen is undetermined. The entry originates in a study of T cell responses to AZD1222 COVID-19 vaccine. Study-level findings and limits: As reported, nearly half of all spike-specific TCRs target variant regions that are unmutated. CD4 TCRs covered the whole spike, strongest at regions 160-218 and 743-854.

Data came from immunoSEQ multiplex PCR; TCRdb stores just in-frame clones and leaves some out. The table lists roughly 130,000 clones, 88% of them singletons. The length of the CDR3 is 15 residues. V was shortened by 7 bases and J by 0 bases, with 13 bases between the two germline ends. Germline CDR1 WSHSY, CDR2 SAAADI. V usage is TRBV10-2 and J usage is TRBJ1-3, with D tentatively TRBD1 (5 bases). This receptor was identified in an adult in good health. Source: peripheral blood, taken on day 0 of AZD1222 vaccination. CDR3 amino acids: CASTVPGSSGNTIYF. Here the CDR3 DNA reads TGCGCCAGCACAGTACCAGGGTCCTCTGGAAACACCATATATTTT.